This entry lists 21 T cell receptor beta chains sequenced from one sample in a study of cytomegalovirus exposure and HLA in healthy donors. The PCR contained 60 Vbeta and 13 Jbeta primers. The protocol was immunoSEQ multiplex PCR, while the TCRdb copy is restricted to in-frame clones and leaves out a portion. In total, the table holds 100,000 to 150,000 clones. Material for sequencing was PBMCs. The source of these receptors is a middle-aged woman in good health and CMV-seropositive.

The rearrangement links TRBV5-6 to TRBJ2-7; TRBD1 might be the D (5 bases). Between the trimmed V and J ends, which lost 4 bases and 3 bases, there was a span of 14 bases. The CDR3 is made up of 14 amino acids. Looked up from germline, CDR1 is SGHDT and CDR2 is YYEEEE. CDR3 residues: CASSQQVNHYEQYF. The CDR3 bases are TGTGCCAGCAGCCAACAGGTAAACCACTACGAGCAGTACTTC.

The chain combines TRBV2 with TRBJ2-3; 9 bases match TRBD2. CDR1 and CDR2 (germline): SNHLY, FYNNEI. With V trimmed by 6 bases and J by 0 bases, 13 bases remained unmatched. The CDR3 covers 18 residues. The CDR3: CASSTPRTSVSSTDTQYF. The CDR3 DNA reads as TGTGCCAGCAGCACACCACGGACTAGCGTCTCTAGCACAGATACGCAGTATTTT.

The rearrangement uses TRBV27 and TRBJ2-6; 9 bases match TRBD1. Germline V lookup: CDR1 MNHEY, CDR2 SMNVEV (reference sequence). J lost 2 bases, V lost 2 bases, and 4 bases had no gene match. This CDR3 has 17 amino acids. In nucleotides, the CDR3 is TGTGCCAGCAGTTTAACACAGGGGGCGCCTGGGGCCAACGTCCTGACTTTC. Protein product: CASSLTQGAPGANVLTF.

The chain uses TRBV30 and TRBJ2-2, with 7 bases that match TRBD1. Per the germline V gene, CDR1 is GTSNPN and CDR2 is SVGIG (reference sequence). J was trimmed by 0 bases and V by 5 bases; bases with no gene match: 3. The length of the CDR3 is 14 residues. The CDR3 coding sequence is TGTGCCTGGGCAAGGGGGCCGAACACCGGGGAGCTGTTTTTT. Translating gives CAWARGPNTGELFF. Together with reference TRBV30 and TRBJ2-2, the CDR3 gives the full variable domain: SQTIHQWPATLVQPVGSPLSLECTVEGTSNPNLYWYRQAAGRGLQLLFYSVGIGQISSEVPQNLSASRPQDRQFILSSKKLLLSDSGFYLCAWARGPNTGELFFGEGSRLTVL.

The genes are TRBV28 and TRBJ1-5, with 10 bases aligning to TRBD1. From germline, CDR1 is MDHEN and CDR2 SYDVKM. V shed 10 bases, J shed 5 bases, and the junction held 11 bases outside the gene matches. CDR3 length: 15 amino acids. The CDR3 region is CAIRSGTGAHQPQHF. The CDR3 DNA reads as TGTGCCATCCGTTCCGGGACAGGGGCCCATCAGCCCCAGCATTTT.

The chain's CDR3 is CASSYPRWAGDTDTQYF. The CDR3 DNA reads TGTGCCAGCAGTTACCCCAGGTGGGCGGGAGACACAGATACGCAGTATTTT. The chain carries TRBV28 and TRBJ2-3; 7 bases fit TRBD2. CDR3 length: 17 residues. CDR1 MDHEN and CDR2 SYDVKM come from the germline V gene. J was trimmed by 2 bases and V by 4 bases; bases with no gene match: 12.

The CDR3 nucleotides are TGTGCCAGCAGTGACTCTGGCCAGTCCTACGAGCAGTACTTC. It encodes CASSDSGQSYEQYF. V usage is TRBV2 and J usage is TRBJ2-7, with D unresolved. Germline V gene lookup returns CDR1 SNHLY and CDR2 FYNNEI. The V gene lost 3 bases and the J gene lost 1 base, with 10 bases spanning the gap. This CDR3 contains 14 residues. Full variable domain (missing parts from reference TRBV2 and TRBJ2-7): EPEVTQTPSHQVTQMGQEVILRCVPISNHLYFYWYRQILGQKVEFLVSFYNNEISEKSEIFDDQFSVERPDGSNFTLKIRSTKLEDSAMYFCASSDSGQSYEQYFGPGTRLTVT.

CDR3 in DNA: TGTGCCAGTAGTATTCGCGGTCTCACGTACTTC. As protein: CASSIRGLTYF. This sequence joins TRBV19 and TRBJ2-7; no definite D call. This CDR3 has 11 amino acids. Trimming removed 3 bases at V and 12 bases at J, with 12 bases between. Germline CDR1 and CDR2: LNHDA and SQIVND (reference sequence).

The V and J genes are TRBV19 and TRBJ2-1; 7 bases are shared with TRBD2. With 6 bases clipped from V and 0 bases from J, the junction kept 14 bases outside the gene matches. CDR3 length: 18 residues. CDR1 is LNHDA, CDR2 SQIVND, per germline (reference sequence). The CDR3 nucleotides are TGTGCCAGTAGAACGGGGGGTGCGGGCTACCTCTCCTACAATGAGCAGTTCTTC. This translates into CASRTGGAGYLSYNEQFF.

The chain uses TRBV23-1 and TRBJ2-7; TRBD2 matches 11 bases. TRBV23-1 is labeled an ORF, and its function is uncertain. The length of the CDR3 is 20 residues. V lost 3 bases, J lost 1 base, and 17 bases stayed unmatched. CDR3 coding DNA: TGCGCCAGCAGTCAGTTACACCTGGGGCTAGCGGGAGGTCCGTCCTACGAGCAGTACTTC. This translates into CASSQLHLGLAGGPSYEQYF.

The CDR3 DNA reads as TGTGCCAGCAGTTACTCGATAAGGGGTGGAGGGTACGAGCAGTACTTC. This sequence encodes CASSYSIRGGGYEQYF. The chain couples TRBV6-6 to TRBJ2-7, with D possibly TRBD2 on 6 matching bases. The CDR3 runs 16 residues. CDR1 and CDR2 (germline): MNHNY, SVGAGI (reference sequence). V was pared by 0 bases and J by 4 bases, with 16 bases between.

V is TRBV2 and J is TRBJ2-4; 7 bases agree with TRBD1. Germline V gives CDR1 SNHLY, CDR2 FYNNEI. Trimming took 6 bases from V and 6 from J; bases not matched to a gene: 8. The CDR3 sequence is 14 residues long. CDR3 DNA sequence: TGTGCCAGCAGCCTCGACAGGGACGGAAACATTCAGTACTTC. It translates to CASSLDRDGNIQYF.

The V call is TRBV4-1, the J call TRBJ2-7; the match to TRBD1 covers 10 bases. The J segment lost 3 bases and the V segment lost 6 bases, leaving 5 bases of the junction unmatched. Germline CDR1 MGHRA, CDR2 YSYEKL. The CDR3 spans 14 residues. CDR3 DNA sequence: TGCGCCAGCAGGTACCGGGACAGGGGCTACGAGCAGTACTTC. It encodes CASRYRDRGYEQYF.

V and J are TRBV7-2 and TRBJ2-7, with 7 bases identical to TRBD2. Trimming cost V 5 bases and J 1 base; bases outside gene matches: 11. CDR3 length: 16 amino acids. Germline V gene lookup returns CDR1 SGHTA and CDR2 FQGNSA. The CDR3 is CASSPRLAGGSYEQYF. CDR3 in DNA: TGTGCCAGCAGCCCTAGACTAGCCGGCGGATCCTACGAGCAGTACTTC.

V and J are TRBV29-1 and TRBJ1-1, with D possibly TRBD1 on 5 matching bases. This CDR3 has 12 amino acids. Looked up from germline, CDR1 is SQVTM and CDR2 is ANQGSEA. V dropped 0 bases and J dropped 4 bases, with 6 bases sitting between them. This CDR3 is CSVEDGGTEAFF. In DNA form, the CDR3 reads TGCAGCGTTGAAGACGGGGGCACTGAAGCTTTCTTT.

The rearrangement uses TRBV6-1 and TRBJ2-3; TRBD2 aligns across 11 bases. Germline assignment: CDR1 MNHNS and CDR2 SASEGT. V lost 7 bases and J lost 9; bases outside the gene matches: 12. This CDR3 spans 15 amino acids. CDR3 nucleotides: TGTGCCAGCAATAGACTAGCGGGATCCACAGGCACGCAGTATTTT. This translates into CASNRLAGSTGTQYF.

This sequence joins TRBV19 and TRBJ2-2; TRBD2 matches at 7 bases. Germline values: CDR1 LNHDA, CDR2 SQIVND (reference sequence). Losses at the gene ends were 11 bases for V and 4 bases for J; bases not matched to a gene: 13. This CDR3 has 15 residues. In nucleotides, the CDR3 is TGTGCCCCTGGACTAGTTGATCTCTCCACCGGGGAGCTGTTTTTT. Translated, it gives CAPGLVDLSTGELFF.

The chain employs TRBV6-1 and TRBJ1-4; a possible D gene is TRBD1 (5 bases). The CDR3 totals 13 residues. In germline, CDR1 is MNHNS, CDR2 SASEGT. With 1 base removed from V and 8 bases from J, the gap between germline ends came to 8 bases. In DNA, the CDR3 is TGTGCCAGCAGTGAAGTACGGGGGGAAAAACTGTTTTTT. This encodes CASSEVRGEKLFF.

This chain connects TRBV5-8 to TRBJ2-1; 9 nucleotides match TRBD1. After removal of 4 bases from V and 5 bases from J, the junction contained 7 bases not matched to a gene. Germline V gene sequence: CDR1 SGHTS, CDR2 YDEGEE. The CDR3 length is 15 residues. The CDR3 DNA reads as TGTGCCAGCAGCCGAGAGGGGACAGGGCACAATGAGCAGTTCTTC. This gives the protein CASSREGTGHNEQFF.

The J gene is TRBJ1-5, the V gene TRBV19, with D perhaps TRBD1 (5 bases). Germline assignment: CDR1 LNHDA and CDR2 SQIVND (reference sequence). V was clipped by 3 bases and J by 5 bases, with 14 bases between them. This CDR3 has 15 residues. In DNA, the CDR3 is TGTGCCAGTAGTATTACAGGCGATCTTGATCAGCCCCAGCATTTT. Amino acids: CASSITGDLDQPQHF.

The chain has TRBV7-8 and TRBJ2-5, with 10 bases fitting TRBD2. The CDR3 runs 16 residues. The V gene end was trimmed by 3 bases and the J gene end by 5 bases; junction bases not matched to a gene: 9. Germline values: CDR1 SGHVS, CDR2 FQNEAQ. The CDR3 DNA reads as TGTGCCAGCAGCTTGAGAAGCGGGAGGGGTGGCGAGACCCAGTACTTC. Protein sequence: CASSLRSGRGGETQYF.